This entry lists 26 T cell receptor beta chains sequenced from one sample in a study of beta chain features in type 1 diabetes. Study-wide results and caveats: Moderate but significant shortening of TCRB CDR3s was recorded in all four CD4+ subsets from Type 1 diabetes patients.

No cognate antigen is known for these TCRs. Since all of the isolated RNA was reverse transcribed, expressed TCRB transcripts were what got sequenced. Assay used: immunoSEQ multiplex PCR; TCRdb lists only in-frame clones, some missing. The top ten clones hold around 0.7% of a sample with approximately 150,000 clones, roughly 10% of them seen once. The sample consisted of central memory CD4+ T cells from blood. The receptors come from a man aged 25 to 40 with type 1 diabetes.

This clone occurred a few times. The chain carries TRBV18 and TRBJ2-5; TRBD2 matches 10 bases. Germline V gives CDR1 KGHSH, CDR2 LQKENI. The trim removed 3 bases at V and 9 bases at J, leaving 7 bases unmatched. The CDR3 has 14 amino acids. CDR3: CASSPGTSAGAQYF. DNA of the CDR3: TGTGCCAGCTCACCTGGGACTAGCGCGGGGGCCCAGTACTTC.

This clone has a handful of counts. Here the CDR3 reads CASSLSGADQPQHF. The DNA of the CDR3 is TGCGCCAGCAGCTTGTCAGGGGCAGATCAGCCCCAGCATTTT. The chain is built from TRBV5-1 and TRBJ1-5, with D possibly matching TRBD1 (6 bases). The V end was cut by 1 base, the J end by 5 bases, with 10 bases between. This CDR3 has 14 amino acids. Germline V lookup: CDR1 SGHRS, CDR2 YFSETQ.

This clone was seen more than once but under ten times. The CDR3 coding sequence is TGTGCCAGCAGCCGCCAGGGTTTGTACGAGCAGTACTTC. Translated: CASSRQGLYEQYF. The rearrangement joins TRBV5-4 to TRBJ2-7, with D perhaps matching TRBD1 (5 bases). In germline, CDR1 is SGHNT, CDR2 YYREEE (reference sequence). Deletions cut 4 bases from V and 4 bases from J, with 12 bases between. There are 13 residues in the CDR3. The complete variable domain, with remaining parts taken from reference TRBV5-4 and TRBJ2-7, reads ETGVTQSPTHLIKTRGQQVTLRCSSQSGHNTVSWYQQALGQGPQFIFQYYREEENGRGNFPPRFSGLQFPNYSSELNVNALELDDSALYLCASSRQGLYEQYFGPGTRLTVT.

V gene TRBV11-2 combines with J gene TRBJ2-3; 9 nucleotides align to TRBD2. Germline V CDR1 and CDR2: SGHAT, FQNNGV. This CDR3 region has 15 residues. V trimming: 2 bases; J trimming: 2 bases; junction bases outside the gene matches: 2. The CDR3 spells CASSLLAGFTDTQYF. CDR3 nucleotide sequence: TGTGCCAGCAGCTTACTAGCGGGGTTCACAGATACGCAGTATTTT.

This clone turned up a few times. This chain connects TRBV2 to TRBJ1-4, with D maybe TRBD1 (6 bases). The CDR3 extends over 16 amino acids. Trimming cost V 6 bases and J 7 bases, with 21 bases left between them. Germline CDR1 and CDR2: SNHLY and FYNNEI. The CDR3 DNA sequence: TGTGCCAGCAGAACCTCCCCACAGGGATGGAGTGAAAAACTGTTTTTT. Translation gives CASRTSPQGWSEKLFF.

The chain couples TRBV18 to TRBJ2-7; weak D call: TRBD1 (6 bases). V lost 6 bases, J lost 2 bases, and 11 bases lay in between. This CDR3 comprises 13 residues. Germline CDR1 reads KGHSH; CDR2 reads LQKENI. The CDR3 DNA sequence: TGTGCCAGCTCGGGGGCGTCGGCCTACGAGCAGTACTTC. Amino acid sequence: CASSGASAYEQYF.

CDR3 region: CASSSGLAGDNEQFF. Here the CDR3 DNA reads TGTGCCAGCAGCTCGGGACTAGCGGGCGACAATGAGCAGTTCTTC. The genes are TRBV7-8 and TRBJ2-1; 12 bases align to TRBD2. V was clipped by 4 bases and J by 5 bases; unmatched bases: 3. The CDR3 sequence is 15 residues long. Germline V gene lookup returns CDR1 SGHVS and CDR2 FQNEAQ.

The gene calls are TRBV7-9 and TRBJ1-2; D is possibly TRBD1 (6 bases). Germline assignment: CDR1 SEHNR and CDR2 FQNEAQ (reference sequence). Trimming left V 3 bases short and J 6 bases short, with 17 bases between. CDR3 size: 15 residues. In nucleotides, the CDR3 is TGTGCCAGCAGCTTGGGGGCAGGGCGGATGGATGGCTACACCTTC. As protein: CASSLGAGRMDGYTF.

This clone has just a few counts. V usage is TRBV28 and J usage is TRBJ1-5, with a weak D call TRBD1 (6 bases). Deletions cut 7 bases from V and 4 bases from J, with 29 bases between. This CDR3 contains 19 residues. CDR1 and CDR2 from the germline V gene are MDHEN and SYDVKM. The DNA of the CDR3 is TGTGCCAGCACTCTCCGAACTTGGACAGCGAGAGAGCGAAATCAGCCCCAGCATTTT. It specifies CASTLRTWTARERNQPQHF.

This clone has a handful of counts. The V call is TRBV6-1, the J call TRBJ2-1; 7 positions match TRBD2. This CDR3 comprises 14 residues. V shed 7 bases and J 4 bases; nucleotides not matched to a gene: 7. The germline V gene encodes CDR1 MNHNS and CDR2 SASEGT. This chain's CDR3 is CASKPGGLYNEQFF. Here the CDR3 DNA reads TGTGCCAGCAAGCCGGGGGGTTTGTACAATGAGCAGTTCTTC.

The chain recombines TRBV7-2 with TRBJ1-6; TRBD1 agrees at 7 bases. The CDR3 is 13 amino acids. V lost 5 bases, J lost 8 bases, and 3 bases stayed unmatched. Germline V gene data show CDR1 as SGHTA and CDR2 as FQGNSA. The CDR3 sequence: CASSSDRDSPLHF. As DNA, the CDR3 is TGTGCCAGCAGCAGCGACAGGGATTCACCCCTCCACTTT. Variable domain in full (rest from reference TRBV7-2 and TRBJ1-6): GAGVSQSPSNKVTEKGKDVELRCDPISGHTALYWYRQSLGQGLEFLIYFQGNSAPDKSGLPSDRFSAERTGGSVSTLTIQRTQQEDSAVYLCASSSDRDSPLHFGNGTRLTVT.

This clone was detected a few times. This CDR3 reads CASSFPQGADQSPLHF. The CDR3 coding sequence is TGTGCCAGCAGCTTTCCTCAAGGGGCAGACCAGTCACCCCTCCACTTT. V is TRBV7-9 and J is TRBJ1-6; D perhaps matches TRBD1 (5 bases). CDR1 is SEHNR, CDR2 FQNEAQ, per germline (reference sequence). The V gene lost 3 bases and the J gene lost 10 bases, with 19 bases spanning the gap. This CDR3 has 16 amino acids.

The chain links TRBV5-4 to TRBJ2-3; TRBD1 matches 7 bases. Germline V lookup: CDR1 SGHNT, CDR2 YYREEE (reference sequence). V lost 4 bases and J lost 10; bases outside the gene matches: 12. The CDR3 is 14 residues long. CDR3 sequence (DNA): TGTGCCAGCAGCCAGGGACAGCCACAGGGATCGCAGTATTTT. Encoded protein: CASSQGQPQGSQYF.

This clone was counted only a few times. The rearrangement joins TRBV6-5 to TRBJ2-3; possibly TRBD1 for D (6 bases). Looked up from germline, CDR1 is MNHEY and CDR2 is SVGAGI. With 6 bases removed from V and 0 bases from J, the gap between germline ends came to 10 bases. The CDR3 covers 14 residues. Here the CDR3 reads CASRTGSSTDTQYF. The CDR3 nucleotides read TGTGCCAGCAGAACAGGGTCGAGCACAGATACGCAGTATTTT.

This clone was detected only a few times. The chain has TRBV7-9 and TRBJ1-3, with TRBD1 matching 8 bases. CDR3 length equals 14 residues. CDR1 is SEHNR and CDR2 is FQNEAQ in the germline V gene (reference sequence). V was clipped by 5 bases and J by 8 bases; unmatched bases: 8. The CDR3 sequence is CASSLQGGQDTIYF. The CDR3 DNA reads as TGTGCCAGCAGCCTACAGGGGGGCCAGGACACCATATATTTT.

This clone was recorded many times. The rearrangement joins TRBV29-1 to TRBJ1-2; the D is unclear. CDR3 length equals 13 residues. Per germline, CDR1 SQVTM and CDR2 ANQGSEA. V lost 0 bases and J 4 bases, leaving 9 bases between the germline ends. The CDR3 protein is CSVEDVSRYGYTF. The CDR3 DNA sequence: TGCAGCGTTGAAGATGTTTCGCGCTATGGCTACACCTTC. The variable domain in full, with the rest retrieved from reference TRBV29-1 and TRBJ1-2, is SAVISQKPSRDICQRGTSLTIQCQVDSQVTMMFWYRQQPGQSLTLIATANQGSEATYESGFVIDKFPISRPNLTFSTLTVSNMSPEDSSIYLCSVEDVSRYGYTFGSGTRLTVV.

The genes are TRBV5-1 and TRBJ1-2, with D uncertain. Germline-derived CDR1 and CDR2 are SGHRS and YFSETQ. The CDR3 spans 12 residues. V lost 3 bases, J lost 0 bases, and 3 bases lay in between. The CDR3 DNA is TGCGCCAGCAGCTCAACTAACTATGGCTACACCTTC. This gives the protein CASSSTNYGYTF.

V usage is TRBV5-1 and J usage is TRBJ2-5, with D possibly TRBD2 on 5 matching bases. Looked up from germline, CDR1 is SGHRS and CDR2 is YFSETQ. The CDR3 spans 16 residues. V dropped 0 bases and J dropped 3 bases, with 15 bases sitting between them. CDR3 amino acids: CASSLVPPGSEETQYF. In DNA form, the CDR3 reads TGCGCCAGCAGCTTGGTTCCTCCGGGGAGTGAAGAGACCCAGTACTTC.

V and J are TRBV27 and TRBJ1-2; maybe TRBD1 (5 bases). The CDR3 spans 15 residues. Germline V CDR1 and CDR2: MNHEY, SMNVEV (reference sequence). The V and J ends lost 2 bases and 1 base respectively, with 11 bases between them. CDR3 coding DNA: TGTGCCAGCAGTTTAACTCCCAGGGATAACTATGGCTACACCTTC. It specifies CASSLTPRDNYGYTF.

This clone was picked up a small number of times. The CDR3 coding sequence is TGTGCCAGCGCGGGGGGGTCCTACAATGAGCAGTTCTTC. Translating gives CASAGGSYNEQFF. This chain connects TRBV19 to TRBJ2-1; the match to TRBD2 covers 9 bases. The CDR3 has 13 amino acids. V lost 9 bases to trimming and J lost 1 base; unmatched junction nucleotides: 1. Per the germline V gene, CDR1 is LNHDA and CDR2 is SQIVND (reference sequence).

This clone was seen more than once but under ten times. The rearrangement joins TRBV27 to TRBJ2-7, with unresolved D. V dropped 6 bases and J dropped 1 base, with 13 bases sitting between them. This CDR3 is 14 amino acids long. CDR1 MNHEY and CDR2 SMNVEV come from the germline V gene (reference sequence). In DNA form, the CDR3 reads TGTGCCAGCAGGAGGCGGAAGGAATCCTACGAGCAGTACTTC. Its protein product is CASRRRKESYEQYF.

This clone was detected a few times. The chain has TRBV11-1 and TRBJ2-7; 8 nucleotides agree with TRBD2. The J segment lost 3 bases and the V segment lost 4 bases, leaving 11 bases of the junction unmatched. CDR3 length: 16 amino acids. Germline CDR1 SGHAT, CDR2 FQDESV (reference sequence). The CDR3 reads CASSSTVLRGGYEQYF. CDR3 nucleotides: TGTGCCAGCAGCTCGACCGTTTTACGGGGGGGCTACGAGCAGTACTTC.

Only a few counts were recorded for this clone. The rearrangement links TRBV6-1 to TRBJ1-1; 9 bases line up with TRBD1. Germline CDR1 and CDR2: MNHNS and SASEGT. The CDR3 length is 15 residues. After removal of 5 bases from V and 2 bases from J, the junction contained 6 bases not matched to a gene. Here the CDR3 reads CASSSWDRVNTEAFF. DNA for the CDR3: TGTGCCAGCAGTTCTTGGGACAGGGTCAACACTGAAGCTTTCTTT.

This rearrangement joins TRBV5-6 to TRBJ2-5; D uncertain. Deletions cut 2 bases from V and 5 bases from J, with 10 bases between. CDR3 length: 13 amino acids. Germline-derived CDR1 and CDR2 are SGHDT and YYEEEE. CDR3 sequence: CASSLWASETQYF. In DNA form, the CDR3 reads TGTGCCAGCAGCTTATGGGCGTCTGAGACCCAGTACTTC.

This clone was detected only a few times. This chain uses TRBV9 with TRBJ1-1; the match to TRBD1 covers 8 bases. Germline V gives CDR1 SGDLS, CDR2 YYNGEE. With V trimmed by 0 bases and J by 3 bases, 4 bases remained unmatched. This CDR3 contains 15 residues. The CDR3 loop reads CASSVDPTGDTEAFF. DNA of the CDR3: TGTGCCAGCAGCGTAGACCCGACAGGGGACACTGAAGCTTTCTTT.

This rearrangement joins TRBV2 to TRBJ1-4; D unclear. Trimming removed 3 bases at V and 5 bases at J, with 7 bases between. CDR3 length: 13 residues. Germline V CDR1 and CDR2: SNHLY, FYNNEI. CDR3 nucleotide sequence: TGTGCCAGCAGTGACAGGCGAAATGAAAAACTGTTTTTT. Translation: CASSDRRNEKLFF.